The clone carrying this T cell receptor (beta chain) was seen many times. The antigen is unknown. The data stem from a study of early T cells in non-severe SARS-CoV-2 infection. Study outcomes and limitations: Anti-spike CD8 responses were favored in VDJdb matching, and private and CD4 specificities were missed.

Unique molecular identifiers tagged individual cDNA molecules. MiXCR was run by TCRdb on the 5' RACE reads, yielding one entry per CDR3 protein. This table holds 20,000 to 30,000 distinct CDR3 sequences, approximately 3.9% found once. Germline assignment: CDR1 SQVTM and CDR2 ANQGSEA. With V trimmed by 7 bases and J by 3 bases, 15 bases remained unmatched. The CDR3 is made up of 15 amino acids. The TCR comes from an adult who was a healthcare worker with PCR-confirmed SARS-CoV-2 infection or an uninfected control (not recorded which). Sequenced sample: whole blood. The genes are TRBV29-1 and TRBJ2-7; 7 bases line up with TRBD1. CDR3 region: CSGNFRGCKSYEQYF. CDR3 DNA sequence: TGCAGCGGCAACTTCAGGGGGTGTAAAAGCTACGAGCAGTACTTC.